This T cell receptor beta chain was captured by sequencing in a study of cytomegalovirus exposure and HLA in healthy donors (dated by TCRdb to 2015 to 2018). Broadly, across the study: An earlier analysis of 587 of the donors reported 276 Gb of sequence data and approximately 120 million unique TCR beta sequences obtained from approximately 180 million T cells. Roughly 310 gigabases of sequencing data and tens of millions of unique TCR sequences were included in an early release covering over 600 HLA-typed donors. Among the roughly 400 genotyped donors, around 81% belonged to the genetic ancestry cluster associated with self-reported Caucasian donors. The study aimed to test whether cataloging public T cell receptors could reveal signatures of past pathogen exposure. The study profiled the T cell repertoires of approximately 700 subjects by immunosequencing and related them to cytomegalovirus serostatus. In addition to the first cohort of 666 subjects, a separate validation cohort of 120 different subjects was used. To predict cytomegalovirus infection status, the study combined high-throughput TCR immunosequencing, statistical association of individual TCRs with disease status, and machine learning. In a later analysis, previously published TCR beta repertoires from 666 donors were re-analyzed and high-resolution HLA genotyping was added so that TCR occurrence patterns could be studied. In the later analysis, no new phenotypic data were used to find candidate immune exposures; instead, reliance was placed on TCR beta sequences and their occurrence across donors. To decide whether each TCR beta V gene segment behaved as functional or pseudogenic, an earlier analysis of fewer than 750 of the donors relied on high-throughput TCR beta sequencing. Donor age, sex, ethnicity and CMV serostatus were compiled alongside the repertoire data. Genome-wide SNP genotypes for about 55% of the roughly 670 donors were used in a later genetic analysis, which treated that subset as a discovery cohort. All discovery cohort repertoires had been generated using a single sequencing platform. HLA typing included class I and class II loci at four-digit resolution. The number of typed donors differed by locus: roughly 629-640 for A, B, C, DRB1 and DQB1; some 500 for DQA1; roughly 600 for DPA1; and 400 to 480 for DPB1. Because of strong linkage in the cohort, five DR-DQ haplotypes were treated as single units for association and clustering. On average, around 230,000 unique TCR beta nucleotide sequences were sequenced per donor among 398 genotyped donors of the cohort, with about 19% of those sequences being non-productive. The study at large found these results: For the cohort, immune exposure information was limited to CMV serostatus. Some IMGT-functional V segments, including TRBV6-2 and TRBV6-3, could not be told apart with the 87-base-pair reads, so those segments were excluded. V-gene and J-gene trimming of TCR beta chains was associated with a missense DCLRE1C variant in a later genetic analysis, and the association was replicated in an independent cohort. Because HLA typing was missing for some donors at each locus, association tests included only the typed subset. In a later analysis, most CMV-associated TCR beta chains were found to appear HLA-restricted, with HLA associations seemingly driven largely by CMV exposure. In a later analysis, HLA-associated TCR beta chains showed more clonal expansion and lower generation probabilities than non-associated chains that were equally common. In both the original and validation cohorts, the classifier was reported to diagnose cytomegalovirus status with high specificity and sensitivity. The study listed around 160 TCR beta chains as associated with cytomegalovirus. A later analysis reported that several top co-occurrence clusters appeared linked to parvovirus B19, influenza, CMV and Epstein-Barr virus. A cluster of highly shared sequence variants was judged likely to be a technical artifact of the sequencing pipeline. When HLA alleles, especially DR and DQ, strongly co-occurred, TCR associations were difficult to assign to individual alleles. Linkage disequilibrium might explain the correlated functional status among segregating V segments, but an unknown experimental factor could not be excluded. Three of the identified cytomegalovirus-associated TCR beta chains were confirmed in vitro to be specific for cytomegalovirus antigens. Because counts were too low, about 17 rarely observed V segments, including chromosome 9 orphons, were excluded from the earlier analysis of about 500 of the donors. A later analysis found that TCR association rates varied across HLA loci, with DRB1 alleles showing the most associated TCRs and HLA-C alleles the fewest. Only TCR beta chains were sequenced in this cohort, and the absence of alpha or paired-chain data limited detectable features. In a later genetic analysis, fewer N-insertions in productive TCRs were reported among donors in an Asian-associated ancestry cluster than the roughly 670-donor mean. Sequencing depth was assumed to be roughly uniform across donors in the presence/absence analyses, though that assumption may not hold. A further reported finding was that TCR beta sequences accurately predicted the HLA-A and HLA-B alleles for most subjects in the first cohort. Specific HLA alleles were associated with 18,000 or so TCR beta sequences at a false discovery rate of 0.05 in a later analysis. In an earlier analysis of more than 500 of the donors, most TCR beta V segments appeared in productive rearrangements about 87% or about 30% of the time, broadly matching IMGT annotations. It was suggested by the authors that the approach could potentially be generalized to other disease states and immunological phenotypes. Across donors, most TCR sequences were observed very rarely, whereas some public TCRs were present in many individuals.

Concerning this clone: This clone's antigen is unknown. There are no base qualities to consult, and no much larger clone falls within one base.

The cohort comprised 710 or so healthy bone marrow donors. Cohort members were all nominally healthy when sampled, although unrecorded immune exposures were likely present. The donor tested CMV seronegative, placing the donor among the 350 or so seronegative members of the cohort. A peripheral blood sample was provided by each donor, and peripheral blood mononuclear cells were used for TCR beta sequencing. Genomic DNA was extracted from the blood cell samples with the Qiagen DNeasy Blood Extraction Kit. Library preparation employed the immunoSEQ multiplex PCR assay. For the multiplex PCR, a mixture combining 60 forward primers for TCR Vbeta segments and 13 reverse primers for TCR Jbeta segments was used. The CDR3 region of rearranged TCR beta genes was amplified from genomic DNA with a multiplex PCR assay. The Illumina HiSeq System was used to sequence the amplified TCR beta libraries as 87-base-pair reads. As for the authors' bioinformatics: A later analysis tallied around 87 million unique TCR beta chains across the 666 repertoires, and some 10 million of those chains were shared by two or more donors. To remove PCR and sequencing errors, raw reads were error-corrected and collapsed into unique sequences using a nearest-neighbor algorithm that merged closely related sequences. Alignment of CDR3 sequences to IMGT reference sequences was used to assign V, D and J gene segments. For a sequence to be retained, at least a six-nucleotide match to both a V gene segment and a J gene segment was required. Rearrangements were called productive when the CDR3 lacked stop codons and stayed in frame with V and J; all others were non-productive. Following IMGT convention, CDR3 was defined as the stretch from the second conserved V-encoded cysteine up to the conserved J-encoded phenylalanine. The earlier analysis of approximately 590 of the donors excluded any sequence lacking an unambiguous match to a single V gene segment. An earlier analysis of several hundred of the donors classified V segments as functional when productive rearrangements were above 56.7% and as segregating when the standard deviation between donors was above 5%. A statistical classification framework was built for diagnosing cytomegalovirus status from the catalog of TCR beta chain sequences. In a later analysis, V and J genes were assigned by comparing TCR nucleotide sequences against IMGT/GENE-DB human TR gene sequences. A later analysis assigned CDR3 sequences and most-parsimonious VDJ recombination scenarios with the TCRdist pipeline. In a later analysis, each TCR beta chain was defined by its CDR3 amino acid sequence together with its V-gene family, and reads without a unique V-gene family were excluded. In a later analysis, several hundred highly shared, low-generation-probability nucleotide sequences were removed to address suspected cross-contamination and a sequencing artifact. A later analysis calculated a clonal expansion index for each public chain from normalized within-repertoire ranks of inferred template counts. In a later analysis, generation probabilities were computed using a VDJ recombination model fitted to out-of-frame rearrangements, and the results were checked against IGoR. In a later analysis, hypergeometric tests were used to score TCR-TCR, TCR-HLA and TCR-CMV co-occurrence, with a repertoire-size bias correction applied to TCR pairs. False discovery rates were estimated in a later analysis by permuting HLA or CMV assignments 20 times. In a later analysis, co-occurring TCRs were grouped using DBSCAN, with TCRdist sequence similarity added in when clustering inside HLA-allele-positive subsets. Repertoires with fewer than 30,000 or more than 120,000 public chains were left out of co-occurrence clustering, as were four to six repertoires with anomalous nucleotide sharing. The table comes from immuneACCESS by way of TCRdb, which keeps in-frame sequences with V and J called. Part of the clones is missing from these tables; in studies checked, under half for an unresolved V gene and the rest for unknown reasons. V, J and clone size were drawn from that table, and D and trimming were deduced from the DNA. A total of roughly 180,000 clones appear in this sample, 82% of them only once. Around 1.5% of the sample belongs to the ten largest clones.

The CDR3 runs 19 amino acids, cysteine and phenylalanine included. Only the CDR3 DNA stays, 57 bases, in frame from base 1. CDR1 and CDR2 are read off the germline V gene as LGHNA and YNFKEQ. Relative to germline, V is missing 0 bases and J is missing 5 bases, with 12 bases of the junction outside any gene match. The sequence was obtained from a male donor in good health and CMV-seronegative. The source material was PBMCs. The chain links TRBV4-2 with TRBJ2-5; TRBD2 matches 13 bases in the middle. The CDR3 in this case is CASSQDPAWTSGGGETQYF. The DNA is as follows: TGTGCCAGCAGCCAAGATCCGGCCTGGACTAGCGGGGGAGGGGAGACCCAGTACTTC.